Following are 12 T cell receptor beta chains from one sample sequenced in a study of T cell responses to AZD1222 COVID-19 vaccine. Sequenced by immunoSEQ multiplex PCR; TCRdb stores in-frame clones only, minus some. The sample yields 200,000 or so clones, 90% to 95% seen once. The material sequenced was peripheral blood, taken on day 0 of MenACWY control vaccination. The source is an adult in good health.

The gene calls are TRBV7-2 and TRBJ2-1; D not certain. This CDR3 comprises 14 residues. Germline V gene data show CDR1 as SGHTA and CDR2 as FQGNSA. The germline V and J ends were trimmed by 5 bases and 4 bases, with 12 bases remaining between them. CDR3 amino acids: CASSPNPTYNEQFF. CDR3 bases: TGTGCCAGCAGCCCCAATCCGACGTACAATGAGCAGTTCTTC.

The rearrangement uses TRBV13 and TRBJ1-6; D not certain. Germline V CDR1 and CDR2: PRHDT, FYEKMQ (reference sequence). Trimming pared 1 base from V and 7 bases from J, leaving 14 bases between. The CDR3 sequence is 16 residues long. The CDR3 region is CASSLAWKGPNSPLHF. CDR3 in DNA: TGTGCCAGCAGCTTAGCGTGGAAGGGTCCCAATTCACCCCTCCACTTT. Using reference TRBV13 and TRBJ1-6 for the parts outside the CDR3, the full variable domain is AAGVIQSPRHLIKEKRETATLKCYPIPRHDTVYWYQQGPGQDPQFLISFYEKMQSDKGSIPDRFSAQQFSDYHSELNMSSLELGDSALYFCASSLAWKGPNSPLHFGNGTRLTVT.

The V gene is TRBV2, the J gene TRBJ2-2; TRBD1 aligns across 8 bases. Germline V gene lookup returns CDR1 SNHLY and CDR2 FYNNEI. The CDR3 runs 15 residues. With 6 bases clipped from V and 1 base from J, the junction kept 4 bases outside the gene matches. The CDR3 bases are TGTGCCAGCAGACCCGGGACAGGGAACACCGGGGAGCTGTTTTTT. Translated, it gives CASRPGTGNTGELFF.

The gene calls are TRBV12-5 and TRBJ1-1; D may be TRBD1 (5 bases). The CDR3 has 15 residues. Trimming cost V 3 bases and J 2 bases, with 13 bases left between them. Germline lookup yields CDR1 LGHNT and CDR2 FRNRAP. This CDR3 reads CASGFMTALNTEAFF. The CDR3 bases are TGTGCTAGTGGTTTCATGACAGCTCTTAACACTGAAGCTTTCTTT.

The rearrangement joins TRBV28 to TRBJ1-1, with D unclear. V was pared by 2 bases and J by 4 bases, with 5 bases between. Germline V gene lookup returns CDR1 MDHEN and CDR2 SYDVKM. The CDR3 sequence is 12 residues long. The CDR3 bases are TGTGCCAGCAGTTTACTCGGCACTGAAGCTTTCTTT. Encoded protein: CASSLLGTEAFF.

The chain is built from TRBV4-3 and TRBJ1-5, with a possible D match to TRBD1 (6 bases). The CDR3 loop spans 14 amino acids. V was cut by 0 bases and J by 5 bases, with 8 bases left in between. The germline CDR1 and CDR2 sequences are LGHNA and YSLEER. The CDR3, as DNA: TGCGCCAGCAGCCAAGACAGGGGCGATCAGCCCCAGCATTTT. Translated: CASSQDRGDQPQHF.

The rearrangement links TRBV5-1 to TRBJ2-3; a weak D match, TRBD2 (7 bases). The CDR3 length is 15 residues. Germline V CDR1 and CDR2: SGHRS, YFSETQ. V lost 2 bases to trimming and J lost 5 bases, with 15 bases between them. CDR3 sequence: CASSLQSGGLDTQYF. CDR3 coding DNA: TGCGCCAGCAGCTTACAGTCGGGGGGCCTAGATACGCAGTATTTT.

This chain links TRBV7-9 with TRBJ1-4; D gene ambiguous. In germline, CDR1 is SEHNR, CDR2 FQNEAQ (reference sequence). The length of the CDR3 is 14 residues. The ends were cut back, 5 bases at V and 8 bases at J, with 15 bases in the middle. CDR3 sequence: CASSPGPGFEKLFF. The CDR3 coding sequence is TGTGCCAGCAGCCCCGGACCGGGTTTCGAAAAACTGTTTTTT.

The chain is built from TRBV6-5 and TRBJ1-2; D perhaps matches TRBD1 (5 bases). V shed 0 bases and J shed 9 bases, with 14 bases lying between them. Germline CDR1 is MNHEY and CDR2 is SVGAGI. This CDR3 comprises 14 residues. This CDR3 is CASSYSGAMRSYTF. Written as DNA, the CDR3 is TGTGCCAGCAGTTACTCAGGGGCGATGAGGAGCTACACCTTC.

The chain recombines TRBV7-9 with TRBJ1-3; unclear D gene. The V and J ends lost 4 bases and 3 bases respectively, with 10 bases between them. CDR3 length: 14 residues. Germline CDR1 is SEHNR and CDR2 is FQNEAQ (reference sequence). CDR3 sequence reads: CASSSSGDGNTIYF. DNA of the CDR3: TGTGCCAGCAGCTCAAGCGGTGATGGAAACACCATATATTTT.

The chain recombines TRBV7-2 with TRBJ2-1, with TRBD1 matching 10 bases. Germline trimming cut 2 bases from V and 9 bases from J; bases unmatched to any gene: 4. In germline, CDR1 is SGHTA, CDR2 FQGNSA. The CDR3 is 14 amino acids. CDR3 protein: CASSLRTGGAEQFF. CDR3 bases: TGTGCCAGCAGCTTAAGGACAGGGGGGGCTGAGCAGTTCTTC.

V is TRBV20-1 and J is TRBJ1-4, with D maybe TRBD1 (6 bases). The CDR3 runs to 13 residues. Per the germline V gene, CDR1 is DFQATT and CDR2 is SNEGSKA (reference sequence). Trimming removed 3 bases at V and 7 bases at J, with 12 bases between. The CDR3 DNA reads as TGCAGTGCTAGTGCGGGGGCCAGTGAAAAACTGTTTTTT. It translates to CSASAGASEKLFF.